The sequence of this T cell receptor (beta chain) was determined in a study of blood T cell repertoires in COVID-19. Across the whole study: Acute and convalescent COVID-19 specimens originated in the United States, Italy and Spain.

In the authors' methods: Counts of nucleated cells, estimated from reference gene primer amplification, were obtained. TCRdb's copy holds only in-frame clones and misses some; the assay was immunoSEQ multiplex PCR. V and J calls and clone size follow that table, whereas D and trimming were derived from the DNA. The sample includes approximately 270,000 clones, about 91% of them seen just once. Material for sequencing was peripheral blood. The clonotype originates from a woman aged 25 to 39 with COVID-19, enrolled during active disease.

DNA for the CDR3: TGTGCCAGCAGCTTAGGGGCACAGGGGGGATACAATGAGCAGTTCTTC. It specifies CASSLGAQGGYNEQFF. The chain links TRBV7-6 to TRBJ2-1, with 8 bases lining up with TRBD1. Trimming took 1 base from V and 4 from J; bases not matched to a gene: 6. Germline assignment: CDR1 SGHVS and CDR2 FNYEAQ. The CDR3 extends over 16 amino acids.